Sequencing of this T cell receptor beta chain was carried out in a study of blood T cells in healthy people across ages. Findings of the study overall: Leaving the PBMCs unsorted stopped any conclusive comparison of naive versus antigen-experienced cells.

Using a J-beta primer mix together with a sample-barcoded 5' primer, a second PCR was run for about 6 to 12 cycles. One entry per CDR3 protein, called by TCRdb with MiXCR from the 5' RACE reads. The table lists roughly 1,500,000 distinct CDR3 sequences, around 35% of them singletons. The table lists this clonotype with many counts. Its antigen is unknown. The CDR3 contains 15 residues. Germline V gene sequence: CDR1 DFQATT, CDR2 SNEGSKA (reference sequence). With V trimmed by 6 bases and J by 3 bases, 10 bases remained unmatched. The receptor was isolated from a woman between 25 and 40 years old in good health. The sequenced sample consisted of blood. V gene TRBV20-1 combines with J gene TRBJ2-1, with TRBD2 matching over 8 bases. The CDR3 sequence: CSAQPVTSGYNEQFF. The DNA of the CDR3 is TGCAGTGCCCAACCCGTAACTAGCGGCTACAATGAGCAGTTCTTC.